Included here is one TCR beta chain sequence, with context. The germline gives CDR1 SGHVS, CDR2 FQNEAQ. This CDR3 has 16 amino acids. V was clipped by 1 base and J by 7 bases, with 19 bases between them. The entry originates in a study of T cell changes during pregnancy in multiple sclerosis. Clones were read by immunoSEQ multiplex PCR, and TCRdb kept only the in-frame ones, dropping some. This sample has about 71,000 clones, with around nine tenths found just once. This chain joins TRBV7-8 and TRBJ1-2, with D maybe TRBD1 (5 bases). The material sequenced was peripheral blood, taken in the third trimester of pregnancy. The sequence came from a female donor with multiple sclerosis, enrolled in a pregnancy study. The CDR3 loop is CASSLGGAGLYSGYTF. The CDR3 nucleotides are TGTGCCAGCAGCTTAGGTGGGGCAGGCCTTTACTCTGGCTACACCTTC. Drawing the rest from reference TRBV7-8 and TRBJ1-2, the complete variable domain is GAGVSQSPRYKVAKRGQDVALRCDPISGHVSLFWYQQALGQGPEFLTYFQNEAQLDKSGLPSDRFFAERPEGSVSTLKIQRTQQEDSAVYLCASSLGGAGLYSGYTFGSGTRLTVV.